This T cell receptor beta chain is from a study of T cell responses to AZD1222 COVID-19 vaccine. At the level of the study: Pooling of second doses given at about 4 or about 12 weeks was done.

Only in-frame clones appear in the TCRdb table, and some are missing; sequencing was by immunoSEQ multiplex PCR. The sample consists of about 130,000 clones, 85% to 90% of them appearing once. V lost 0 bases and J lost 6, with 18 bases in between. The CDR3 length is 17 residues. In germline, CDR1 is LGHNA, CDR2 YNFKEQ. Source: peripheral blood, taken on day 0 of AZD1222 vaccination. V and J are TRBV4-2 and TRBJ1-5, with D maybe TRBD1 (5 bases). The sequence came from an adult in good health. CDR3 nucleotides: TGTGCCAGCAGCCAAGATCGGTTAGGGGAATGGGGTCAGCCCCAGCATTTT. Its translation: CASSQDRLGEWGQPQHF.